The text below deals with one T cell receptor beta chain. Its antigen remains unidentified. One end of the junction fails to match germline, which may point to a read error. Starting from 450 to 500 ng total RNA, TCRbeta-specific cDNA was produced by reverse transcription with a constant-region primer and ProtoScript II reverse transcriptase. Three nested multiplex PCR rounds, following a slightly modified ARM-PCR procedure, were used to build the TCRbeta libraries. Each of the first two PCR rounds ran for 10 cycles and used multiplex TRBV1-TRBV30 forward primers together with a Cbeta reverse primer. A final 25-cycle PCR with Deep VentR polymerase added sample barcodes and Illumina adapters. Before sequencing, amplicons of 200-500 bp were purified from gel using a QIAquick gel extraction kit. TCRbeta amplicons were sequenced on an Illumina HiSeq 2500 with 250-bp paired-end reads. Per the authors' processing: To recover full CDR3 sequences, reads were quality-trimmed using Trimmomatic v0.33 and paired reads were then merged using FLASH v1.2.11. MiGEC v1.2.1b assigned V, D and J germline segments to the rearranged TCRbeta sequences. Clonotype statistics, along with Shannon-Wiener diversity indices, were calculated using VDJtools v1.0.0. Except for diversity analysis, only the 250 most abundant clonotypes of each sample were used in subsequent analyses to reduce sampling bias. The raw public data were reprocessed by TCRdb itself: fastp quality trimming at Q25, MiXCR clonotype calling, in-frame beta chains only. Every distinct CDR3 protein forms one entry, paired with its most common genes and DNA. TCRdb, not the original authors, processed these V and J calls. The sample table contains 330,000 or so distinct CDR3 sequences; only one count was recorded for about two thirds of them. 5.5% to 7% of the sample belongs to the ten largest clones.

Reading from cysteine to phenylalanine, the CDR3 counts 15 amino acids. This entry keeps only the CDR3 DNA: 45 bases, framed from base 1. CDR1 is given as MNHNS and CDR2 as SASEGT, both from the germline V gene. The data originate from a study of tumor-infiltrating lymphocytes in primary liver carcinoma (dated by TCRdb to about 2017). The study in broad terms: Between late 2015 and 2016, roughly five patients in China with histopathologically diagnosed primary liver carcinoma had surgical resection. Hepatocellular carcinoma (four) or combined HCC and intrahepatic cholangiocarcinoma (one) was present in the five patients, who were three men and two women aged 30 to 69 years. The tumors of the five patients were staged as T1-T3 N0M0, with maximum diameters ranging from roughly 4 to 11 cm. Samples yielded roughly 3.5 to 8 million productive TCRbeta reads; read depth did not differ significantly between tissue types. The study combined TCRbeta repertoire sequencing, expression microarrays and whole-exome sequencing across five regions of each liver tumor, with adjacent normal tissue and blood. A total of some 35 specimens from 5 patients went through TCRbeta repertoire sequencing, namely 25 tumor regions, 5 adjacent noncancerous liver tissues and 5 peripheral blood samples. Repertoires from technical replicates were highly reproducible, with mean shared-clone rates about 0.88 and correlation coefficients above 0.95.

The study at large found these results: Only five patients were included in the study, and the authors note that the findings should be validated in a larger study. Consistent with antigen-driven expansion, pairs of tumor regions showed higher repertoire overlap (mean around 36%) than either tumor-adjacent pairs (around 17%) or tumor-blood pairs (about 15%). Because sequencing covered only the TCR beta chain and unpaired alpha chains were not captured, true repertoire diversity is likely underestimated. The top 250 clones made up a significantly larger repertoire fraction in tumors than in blood (p = 0.039). Bulk unsorted samples precluded comparing CD4+ and CD8+ T cell repertoires.

Blood RNA was extracted from unsorted whole blood with TRIzol reagent; germline DNA came from the DNeasy Blood & Tissue kit. Patients had chronic HBV infection and were treatment-naive at sampling. Before surgery, around 4 milliliters of peripheral blood were drawn into K2EDTA tubes. The sample comprised peripheral blood. This TCR derives from a man aged 40-49 years with primary liver carcinoma and hepatitis B virus infection. The sequence joins TRBV6-1 to TRBJ1-5; no confident D gene assignment can be made. The bases are TGTACCAGCAGTGAAATCTCTTATAGCATTCAGCCCCAGCATTTT. Translated, this gives CTSSEISYSIQPQHF.